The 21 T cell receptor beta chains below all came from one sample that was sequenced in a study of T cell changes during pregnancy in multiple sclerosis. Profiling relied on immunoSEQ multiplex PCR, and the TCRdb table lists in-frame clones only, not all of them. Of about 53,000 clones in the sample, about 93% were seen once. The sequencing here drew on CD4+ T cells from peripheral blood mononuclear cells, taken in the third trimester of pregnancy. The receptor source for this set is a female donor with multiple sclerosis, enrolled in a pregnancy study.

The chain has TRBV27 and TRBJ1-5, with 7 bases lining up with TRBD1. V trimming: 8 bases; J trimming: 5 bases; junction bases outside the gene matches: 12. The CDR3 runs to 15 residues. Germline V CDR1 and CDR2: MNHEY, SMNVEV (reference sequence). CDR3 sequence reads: CASRLLDRPYQPQHF. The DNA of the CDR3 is TGTGCCAGCCGACTTTTGGACAGGCCGTATCAGCCCCAGCATTTT.

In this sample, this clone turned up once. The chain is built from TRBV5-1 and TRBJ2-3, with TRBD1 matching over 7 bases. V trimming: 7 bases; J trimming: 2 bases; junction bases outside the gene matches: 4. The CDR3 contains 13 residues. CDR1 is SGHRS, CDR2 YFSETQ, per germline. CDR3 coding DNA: TGCGCCAGCCGGACAGGTCACACAGATACGCAGTATTTT. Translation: CASRTGHTDTQYF.

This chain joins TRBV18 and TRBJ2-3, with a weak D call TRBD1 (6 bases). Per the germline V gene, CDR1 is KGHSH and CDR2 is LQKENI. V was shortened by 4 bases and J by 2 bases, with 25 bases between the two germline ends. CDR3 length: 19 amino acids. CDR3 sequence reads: CASSHLATVQGKYTDTQYF. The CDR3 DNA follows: TGTGCCAGCTCACACCTGGCGACCGTACAGGGCAAATACACAGATACGCAGTATTTT.

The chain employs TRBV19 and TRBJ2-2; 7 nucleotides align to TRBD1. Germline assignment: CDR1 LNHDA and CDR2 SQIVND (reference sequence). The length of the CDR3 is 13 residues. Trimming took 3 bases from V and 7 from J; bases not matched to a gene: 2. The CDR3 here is CASSIGQVGELFF. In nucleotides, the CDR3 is TGTGCCAGTAGTATCGGACAGGTCGGGGAGCTGTTTTTT.

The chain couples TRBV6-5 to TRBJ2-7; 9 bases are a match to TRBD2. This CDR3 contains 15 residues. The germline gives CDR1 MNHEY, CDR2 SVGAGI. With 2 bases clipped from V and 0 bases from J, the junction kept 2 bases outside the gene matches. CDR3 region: CASSYAGGSSYEQYF. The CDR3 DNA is TGTGCCAGCAGTTACGCGGGGGGGAGCTCCTACGAGCAGTACTTC.

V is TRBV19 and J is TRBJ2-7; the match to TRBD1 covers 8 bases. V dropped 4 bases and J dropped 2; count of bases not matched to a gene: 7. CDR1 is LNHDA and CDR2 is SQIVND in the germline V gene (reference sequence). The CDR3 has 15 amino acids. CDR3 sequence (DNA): TGTGCCAGTAGTACTCCGGGACAGGCGGCCTACGAGCAGTACTTC. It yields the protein CASSTPGQAAYEQYF.

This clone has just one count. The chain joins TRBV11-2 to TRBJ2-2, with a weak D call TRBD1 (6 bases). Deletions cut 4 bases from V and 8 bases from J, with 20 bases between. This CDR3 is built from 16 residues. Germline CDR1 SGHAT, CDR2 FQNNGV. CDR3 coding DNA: TGTGCCAGCAGCTCGCAATTCGACAGGAACAGGGGGGAGCTGTTTTTT. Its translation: CASSSQFDRNRGELFF.

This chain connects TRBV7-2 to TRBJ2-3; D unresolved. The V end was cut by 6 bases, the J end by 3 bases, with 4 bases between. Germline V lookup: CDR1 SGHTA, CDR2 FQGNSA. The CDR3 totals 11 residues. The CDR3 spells CASRRTDTQYF. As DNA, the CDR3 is TGTGCCAGCAGGCGAACAGATACGCAGTATTTT.

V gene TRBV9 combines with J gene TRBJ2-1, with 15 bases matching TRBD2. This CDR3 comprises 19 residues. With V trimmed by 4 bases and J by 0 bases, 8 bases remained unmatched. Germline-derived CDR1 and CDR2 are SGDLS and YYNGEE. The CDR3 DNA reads TGTGCCAGCAGCTTGAGGACTAGCGGGGGGGTTAGCTCCTACAATGAGCAGTTCTTC. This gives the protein CASSLRTSGGVSSYNEQFF. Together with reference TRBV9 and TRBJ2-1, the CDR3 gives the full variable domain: DSGVTQTPKHLITATGQRVTLRCSPRSGDLSVYWYQQSLDQGLQFLIQYYNGEERAKGNILERFSAQQFPDLHSELNLSSLELGDSALYFCASSLRTSGGVSSYNEQFFGPGTRLTVL.

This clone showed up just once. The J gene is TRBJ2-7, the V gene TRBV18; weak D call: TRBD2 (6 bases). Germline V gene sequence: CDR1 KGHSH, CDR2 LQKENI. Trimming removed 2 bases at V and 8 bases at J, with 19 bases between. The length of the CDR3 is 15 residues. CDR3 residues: CASSPSVGGGSQQYF. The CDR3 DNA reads TGTGCCAGCTCACCATCAGTCGGTGGGGGGTCGCAGCAGTACTTC.

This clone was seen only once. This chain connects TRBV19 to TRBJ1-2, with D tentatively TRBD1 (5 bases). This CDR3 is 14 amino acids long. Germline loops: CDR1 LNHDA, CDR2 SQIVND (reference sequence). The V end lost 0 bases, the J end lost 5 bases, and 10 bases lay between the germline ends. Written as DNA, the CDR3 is TGTGCCAGTAGTATAGACCCAGGGACTTATGGCTACACCTTC. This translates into CASSIDPGTYGYTF.

The CDR3 coding sequence is TGTGCCAGCAGCCACAGGAACACTGAAGCTTTCTTT. Amino acids: CASSHRNTEAFF. The chain carries TRBV7-8 and TRBJ1-1; D remains unclear. Trimming shortened V by 5 bases and J by 1 base, and 5 bases separated the two germline ends. The CDR3 is made up of 12 amino acids. Looked up from germline, CDR1 is SGHVS and CDR2 is FQNEAQ.

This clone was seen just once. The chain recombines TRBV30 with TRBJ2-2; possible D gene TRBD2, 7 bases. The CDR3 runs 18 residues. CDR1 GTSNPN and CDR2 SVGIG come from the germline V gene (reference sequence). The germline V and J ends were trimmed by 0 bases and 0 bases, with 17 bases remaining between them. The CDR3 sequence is CAWSVRIAGATNTGELFF. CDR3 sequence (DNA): TGTGCCTGGAGTGTACGTATTGCGGGGGCCACGAACACCGGGGAGCTGTTTTTT.

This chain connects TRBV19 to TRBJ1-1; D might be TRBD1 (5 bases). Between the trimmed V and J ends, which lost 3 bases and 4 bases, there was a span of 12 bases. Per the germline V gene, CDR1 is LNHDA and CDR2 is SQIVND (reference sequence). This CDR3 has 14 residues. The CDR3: CASSIGAGVTEAFF. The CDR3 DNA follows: TGTGCCAGTAGTATTGGGGCAGGAGTCACTGAAGCTTTCTTT.

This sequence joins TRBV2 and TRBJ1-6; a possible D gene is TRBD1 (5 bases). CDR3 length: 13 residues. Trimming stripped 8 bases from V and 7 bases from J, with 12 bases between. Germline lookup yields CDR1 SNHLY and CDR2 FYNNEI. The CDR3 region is CASAAGLNSPLHF. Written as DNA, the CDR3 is TGTGCCAGCGCTGCAGGGCTAAATTCACCCCTCCACTTT.

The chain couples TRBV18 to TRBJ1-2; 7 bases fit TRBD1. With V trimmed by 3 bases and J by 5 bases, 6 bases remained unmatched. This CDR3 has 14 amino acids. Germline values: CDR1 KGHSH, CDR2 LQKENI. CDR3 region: CASSPTRDRYGYTF. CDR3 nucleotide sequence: TGTGCCAGCTCACCCACACGGGACAGATATGGCTACACCTTC.

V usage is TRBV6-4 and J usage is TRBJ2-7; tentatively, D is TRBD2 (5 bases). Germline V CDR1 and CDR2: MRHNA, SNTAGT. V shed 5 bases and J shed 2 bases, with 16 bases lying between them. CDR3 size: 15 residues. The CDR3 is CASSPPAPGTYEQYF. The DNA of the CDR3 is TGTGCCAGCAGTCCACCCGCTCCGGGGACCTACGAGCAGTACTTC.

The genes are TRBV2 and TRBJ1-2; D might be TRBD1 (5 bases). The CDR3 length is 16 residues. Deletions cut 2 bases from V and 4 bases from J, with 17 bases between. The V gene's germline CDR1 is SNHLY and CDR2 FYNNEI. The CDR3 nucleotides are TGTGCCAGCAGTGAATGGGCAGGGAGGGTAGGCTATGGCTACACCTTC. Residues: CASSEWAGRVGYGYTF. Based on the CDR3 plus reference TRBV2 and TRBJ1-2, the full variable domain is EPEVTQTPSHQVTQMGQEVILRCVPISNHLYFYWYRQILGQKVEFLVSFYNNEISEKSEIFDDQFSVERPDGSNFTLKIRSTKLEDSAMYFCASSEWAGRVGYGYTFGSGTRLTVV.

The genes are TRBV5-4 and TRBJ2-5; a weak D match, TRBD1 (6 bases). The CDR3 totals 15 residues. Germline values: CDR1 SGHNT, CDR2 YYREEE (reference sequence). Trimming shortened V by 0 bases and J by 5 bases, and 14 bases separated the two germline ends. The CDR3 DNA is TGTGCCAGCAGCTTGGGTGTACAGGGCCGGGAGACCCAGTACTTC. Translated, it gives CASSLGVQGRETQYF.

CDR3: CASSQRGVGSYEQYF. CDR3 nucleotide sequence: TGTGCCAGCAGCCAACGGGGAGTGGGCAGCTACGAGCAGTACTTC. The V gene is TRBV4-2, the J gene TRBJ2-7, with D possibly matching TRBD2 (5 bases). Trimming removed 2 bases at V and 3 bases at J, with 14 bases between. The length of the CDR3 is 15 residues. Germline loops: CDR1 LGHNA, CDR2 YNFKEQ.

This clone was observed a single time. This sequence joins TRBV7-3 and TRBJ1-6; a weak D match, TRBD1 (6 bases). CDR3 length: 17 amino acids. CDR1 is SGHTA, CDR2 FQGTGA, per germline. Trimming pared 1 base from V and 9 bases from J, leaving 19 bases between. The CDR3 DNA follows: TGTGCCAGCAGCTTAATAGGGGGGGAGGGGGAACGTTCACCCCTCCACTTT. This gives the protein CASSLIGGEGERSPLHF.